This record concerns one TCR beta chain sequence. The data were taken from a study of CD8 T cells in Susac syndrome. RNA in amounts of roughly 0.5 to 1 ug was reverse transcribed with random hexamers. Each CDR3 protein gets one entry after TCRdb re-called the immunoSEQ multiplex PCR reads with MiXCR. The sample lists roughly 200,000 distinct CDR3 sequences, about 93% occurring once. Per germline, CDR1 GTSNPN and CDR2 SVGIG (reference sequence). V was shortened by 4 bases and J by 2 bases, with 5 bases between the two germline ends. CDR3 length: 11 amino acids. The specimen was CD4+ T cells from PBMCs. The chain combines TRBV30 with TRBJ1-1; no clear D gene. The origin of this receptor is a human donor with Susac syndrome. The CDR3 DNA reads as TGTGCCTGGATAGAAAACACTGAAGCTTTCTTT. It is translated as CAWIENTEAFF.